This entry describes one T cell receptor (beta chain). Its antigen is still unknown. These data belong to a study of shared clonotypes between healthy human individuals. General study findings and limits: Non-shared clonotypes displayed generation probabilities falling below those of clonotypes present in all four donors.

Donors comprised healthy HIV-negative adults lacking recent acute infections or vaccinations. Clones were sequenced by immunoSEQ multiplex PCR, and TCRdb holds only the in-frame ones, with some missing. The data show some 700,000 clones, roughly 91% seen once. This CDR3 is built from 15 residues. Per the germline V gene, CDR1 is LNHDA and CDR2 is SQIVND (reference sequence). V shed 5 bases, J shed 3 bases, and the junction held 8 bases outside the gene matches. The sequence was obtained from a man younger than 35 in good health. Some clones in this sample may be carry-over from other donors' samples. The specimen sequenced was memory CD8+ T cells from PBMCs. The sample's subset: CD45RO+ cells pooled with CCR7-negative TemRA cells. The chain has TRBV19 and TRBJ2-7; 9 nucleotides line up with TRBD1. The CDR3 protein is CASSVTGGEIYEQYF. The CDR3 bases are TGTGCCAGTAGTGTCACAGGGGGCGAGATCTACGAGCAGTACTTC.